Shown below are 21 T cell receptor beta chains from a single sample sequenced in a study of siplizumab effects on memory and regulatory T cells. Sequenced by immunoSEQ multiplex PCR; TCRdb stores in-frame clones only, minus some. The data contain about 94,000 clones, over 85% of them singletons. Sample: non-Treg CD4+ T cells sorted from blood. These receptors came from a human donor in good health.

The genes are TRBV30 and TRBJ1-4, with unresolved D. V gave up 3 bases and J gave up 6 bases, with 32 bases separating them. Germline V gives CDR1 GTSNPN, CDR2 SVGIG (reference sequence). The CDR3 consists of 20 residues. In DNA form, the CDR3 reads TGTGCCTGGAGCTTCTCCCCTGCCGGACGGACCTACCGGAATCATGAAAAACTGTTTTTT. Translation: CAWSFSPAGRTYRNHEKLFF.

V and J are TRBV9 and TRBJ2-7, with 8 bases lining up with TRBD1. CDR3 size: 17 residues. The V gene end was trimmed by 1 base and the J gene end by 2 bases; junction bases not matched to a gene: 11. Germline CDR1 and CDR2: SGDLS and YYNGEE. This CDR3 reads CASSVRPSDRGPYEQYF. CDR3 in DNA: TGTGCCAGCAGCGTAAGGCCCTCCGACAGGGGCCCCTACGAGCAGTACTTC.

This sequence joins TRBV4-1 and TRBJ1-2; D call uncertain. CDR3 size: 14 residues. Deletions cut 1 base from V and 4 bases from J, with 10 bases between. Germline V gene data show CDR1 as MGHRA and CDR2 as YSYEKL. CDR3 amino acids: CASSQASGVYGYTF. CDR3 sequence (DNA): TGCGCCAGCAGCCAAGCTTCGGGAGTCTATGGCTACACCTTC.

This clone was recorded once. The CDR3 DNA sequence: TGTGCCAGCAGCTTCCAAGGGGGAGATACGCAGTATTTT. Translated: CASSFQGGDTQYF. The chain uses TRBV11-1 and TRBJ2-3; D perhaps matches TRBD1 (6 bases). Germline CDR1 and CDR2: SGHAT and FQDESV (reference sequence). V lost 3 bases, J lost 5 bases, and 9 bases lay in between. The length of the CDR3 is 13 residues.

V and J are TRBV5-6 and TRBJ2-3; D is unresolved. CDR3 length: 13 amino acids. Trimming left V 3 bases short and J 5 bases short, with 10 bases between. Germline V gene sequence: CDR1 SGHDT, CDR2 YYEEEE. Written as DNA, the CDR3 is TGTGCCAGCAGCTCCCCGGAGCAAGATACGCAGTATTTT. Translating gives CASSSPEQDTQYF.

The chain has TRBV7-9 and TRBJ2-7, with D possibly being TRBD2 (5 bases). Germline CDR1 reads SEHNR; CDR2 reads FQNEAQ (reference sequence). This CDR3 region has 12 residues. Trimming cost V 2 bases and J 5 bases, with 7 bases left between them. CDR3 region: CASSLSGDEQYF. In DNA, the CDR3 is TGTGCCAGCAGCTTATCCGGGGACGAGCAGTACTTC.

The rearrangement joins TRBV2 to TRBJ1-1; the D is unclear. The ends were cut back, 2 bases at V and 2 bases at J, with 6 bases in the middle. Germline CDR1 and CDR2: SNHLY and FYNNEI. The CDR3 covers 13 residues. DNA for the CDR3: TGTGCCAGCAGTGAAAACAGCAACACTGAAGCTTTCTTT. Its protein product is CASSENSNTEAFF.

The chain joins TRBV6-1 to TRBJ1-5; D remains ambiguous. The V gene's germline CDR1 is MNHNS and CDR2 SASEGT. V lost 4 bases, J lost 3 bases, and 10 bases lay in between. This CDR3 region has 14 residues. CDR3 region: CASSVGQHNQPQHF. CDR3 DNA: TGTGCCAGCAGTGTAGGGCAGCACAATCAGCCCCAGCATTTT.

This chain links TRBV7-9 with TRBJ2-5; a weak D match, TRBD1 (6 bases). CDR3 length: 13 residues. V was clipped by 5 bases and J by 5 bases, with 12 bases between them. Per germline, CDR1 SEHNR and CDR2 FQNEAQ (reference sequence). Here the CDR3 reads CASSTVGAETQYF. The CDR3, as DNA: TGTGCCAGCAGCACTGTGGGGGCCGAGACCCAGTACTTC.

This clone was recorded only once. J is TRBJ2-1 and V is TRBV6-5; 8 bases are shared with TRBD1. Per the germline V gene, CDR1 is MNHEY and CDR2 is SVGAGI. The CDR3 loop spans 15 amino acids. V lost 5 bases and J lost 3; bases outside the gene matches: 6. The CDR3 is CASSPRGLSYNEQFF. The CDR3 DNA follows: TGTGCCAGCAGTCCCAGGGGGCTTAGCTACAATGAGCAGTTCTTC.

The rearrangement joins TRBV7-9 to TRBJ1-6; D is unclear. V gave up 1 base and J gave up 8 bases, with 9 bases separating them. CDR1 SEHNR and CDR2 FQNEAQ come from the germline V gene (reference sequence). This CDR3 has 14 residues. The CDR3 coding sequence is TGTGCCAGCAGCTTAGACGCGGGCCATTCACCCCTCCACTTT. This gives the protein CASSLDAGHSPLHF.

This rearrangement joins TRBV2 to TRBJ1-5; D is ambiguous. V gave up 3 bases and J gave up 4 bases, with 4 bases separating them. Germline V gives CDR1 SNHLY, CDR2 FYNNEI. The CDR3 runs 12 residues. CDR3 bases: TGTGCCAGCAGTGATTGGAATCAGCCCCAGCATTTT. It yields the protein CASSDWNQPQHF.

The gene calls are TRBV11-3 and TRBJ2-3; 11 nucleotides line up with TRBD2. V was pared by 0 bases and J by 1 base, with 6 bases of the junction left unmatched. Germline CDR1 reads SGHNT; CDR2 reads YENEEA. The CDR3 contains 18 residues. The DNA of the CDR3 is TGTGCCAGCAGCTTAGAAGGTGCTAGCGGGAGGCGCACAGATACGCAGTATTTT. Residues: CASSLEGASGRRTDTQYF.

The chain joins TRBV9 to TRBJ2-1, with 7 bases that match TRBD2. V dropped 4 bases and J dropped 4; count of bases not matched to a gene: 8. The CDR3 covers 15 residues. CDR1 and CDR2 (germline): SGDLS, YYNGEE. CDR3 region: CASSFTAGDYNEQFF. As DNA, the CDR3 is TGTGCCAGCAGCTTCACCGCGGGGGATTACAATGAGCAGTTCTTC. Supplemented by reference TRBV9 and TRBJ2-1, the full variable domain reads DSGVTQTPKHLITATGQRVTLRCSPRSGDLSVYWYQQSLDQGLQFLIQYYNGEERAKGNILERFSAQQFPDLHSELNLSSLELGDSALYFCASSFTAGDYNEQFFGPGTRLTVL.

The rearrangement links TRBV5-1 to TRBJ2-3; D remains unclear. V lost 0 bases and J 2 bases, leaving 7 bases between the germline ends. Germline lookup yields CDR1 SGHRS and CDR2 YFSETQ. The CDR3 spans 14 residues. The CDR3 DNA follows: TGCGCCAGCAGCTTGGCAGGTTCCACAGATACGCAGTATTTT. Protein sequence: CASSLAGSTDTQYF.

The chain joins TRBV6-5 to TRBJ1-2; D not resolved. V dropped 0 bases and J dropped 2 bases, with 10 bases sitting between them. Looked up from germline, CDR1 is MNHEY and CDR2 is SVGAGI. This CDR3 comprises 15 residues. The CDR3 sequence: CASSYSTASNYGYTF. The CDR3 DNA reads TGTGCCAGCAGTTACTCGACGGCCTCCAACTATGGCTACACCTTC.

V usage is TRBV5-1 and J usage is TRBJ2-6; D is uncertain. V dropped 0 bases and J dropped 0 bases, with 7 bases sitting between them. CDR3 length equals 16 residues. Per the germline V gene, CDR1 is SGHRS and CDR2 is YFSETQ. CDR3 loop: CASSLDSRSGANVLTF. CDR3 sequence (DNA): TGCGCCAGCAGCTTGGACAGCCGCTCTGGGGCCAACGTCCTGACTTTC.

This clone appeared a single time. This sample also contains other DNA sequences that code for the same CDR3. The CDR3 here is CASSPDWGYTF. The CDR3 region has the DNA TGTGCCAGCAGCCCAGACTGGGGTTACACCTTC. The chain is built from TRBV6-1 and TRBJ1-2, with unresolved D. This CDR3 is 11 amino acids long. Germline CDR1 MNHNS, CDR2 SASEGT. Trimming removed 6 bases at V and 11 bases at J, with 13 bases between.

The V call is TRBV19, the J call TRBJ2-2; 8 bases line up with TRBD2. Germline CDR1 and CDR2: LNHDA and SQIVND (reference sequence). V lost 7 bases, J lost 2 bases, and 3 bases stayed unmatched. CDR3 length: 14 amino acids. CDR3 coding DNA: TGTGCCAGTAATCTAGCGGGCAACACCGGGGAGCTGTTTTTT. It codes for CASNLAGNTGELFF.

V gene TRBV6-1 combines with J gene TRBJ1-1; the D gene is possibly TRBD1 (5 bases). V was clipped by 2 bases and J by 4 bases, with 20 bases between them. Germline lookup yields CDR1 MNHNS and CDR2 SASEGT. The CDR3 consists of 17 residues. The CDR3 sequence: CASSERVMRGGGTEAFF. For the CDR3, the DNA is TGTGCCAGCAGTGAACGGGTGATGAGGGGAGGAGGCACTGAAGCTTTCTTT.

This clone was recorded once. This chain joins TRBV6-6 and TRBJ1-2, with 7 positions matching TRBD1. V shed 7 bases, J shed 4 bases, and the junction held 6 bases outside the gene matches. Germline loops: CDR1 MNHNY, CDR2 SVGAGI (reference sequence). The CDR3 covers 13 residues. This CDR3 reads CASNRQGGYGYTF. CDR3 DNA: TGTGCCAGCAATCGACAGGGTGGCTATGGCTACACCTTC.